Following are 31 T cell receptor beta chains from one sample sequenced in a study of control samples from healthy donors and cancer patients. Assay: immunoSEQ multiplex PCR; the TCRdb copy retains only in-frame clones and omits some. The table has roughly 170,000 clones, roughly 88% seen once. The sample consisted of blood. The receptors were gathered from a woman aged 25 to 39 in good health.

The chain carries TRBV19 and TRBJ1-5, with D uncertain. Germline V lookup: CDR1 LNHDA, CDR2 SQIVND (reference sequence). With 7 bases removed from V and 6 bases from J, the gap between germline ends came to 13 bases. The CDR3 extends over 13 amino acids. The CDR3 DNA reads TGTGCCAGTAACAAAGGCGGTTTTCAGCCCCAGCATTTT. This codes for CASNKGGFQPQHF.

The CDR3 nucleotides are TGTGCCACCAATCAACAGCGGGGGAATGAGCAGTTCTTC. This encodes CATNQQRGNEQFF. The rearrangement links TRBV24-1 to TRBJ2-1; 8 bases fit TRBD2. The CDR3 runs 13 residues. V was pared by 8 bases and J by 7 bases, with 6 bases of the junction left unmatched. In germline, CDR1 is KGHDR, CDR2 SFDVKD.

This sequence joins TRBV14 and TRBJ2-7; maybe TRBD2 (5 bases). This CDR3 is built from 15 residues. The germline V and J ends were trimmed by 1 base and 4 bases, with 14 bases remaining between them. The germline CDR1 and CDR2 sequences are SGHDN and FVKESK. CDR3 in amino acids: CASSQAGAGLYEQYF. The CDR3 coding sequence is TGTGCCAGCAGCCAAGCCGGTGCGGGCCTTTACGAGCAGTACTTC.

The chain links TRBV27 to TRBJ1-1; 7 positions agree with TRBD1. Per the germline V gene, CDR1 is MNHEY and CDR2 is SMNVEV (reference sequence). J lost 3 bases, V lost 7 bases, and 11 bases had no gene match. The CDR3 loop spans 15 amino acids. The CDR3 sequence is CASTPDRDKDTEAFF. The CDR3 nucleotides are TGTGCCAGCACCCCCGACAGGGACAAGGACACTGAAGCTTTCTTT.

The chain employs TRBV6-1 and TRBJ2-7, with TRBD1 as a possible D gene (5 bases). Trimming shortened V by 2 bases and J by 0 bases, and 14 bases separated the two germline ends. The germline CDR1 and CDR2 sequences are MNHNS and SASEGT. The CDR3 is made up of 16 amino acids. DNA for the CDR3: TGTGCCAGCAGTGAAAGCCTCCCGCAGGGCTCCTACGAGCAGTACTTC. It codes for CASSESLPQGSYEQYF.

The rearrangement joins TRBV5-4 to TRBJ2-1; 9 bases match TRBD2. The CDR3 is made up of 14 amino acids. In germline, CDR1 is SGHNT, CDR2 YYREEE (reference sequence). The ends lost 5 bases at V and 9 bases at J; junction bases unmatched: 9. The CDR3 DNA reads as TGTGCCAGCAGTTCTAGCGGGGAACCCTTTGAGCAGTTCTTC. It translates to CASSSSGEPFEQFF.

The genes are TRBV5-1 and TRBJ2-3, with unresolved D. This CDR3 contains 15 residues. Trimming took 1 base from V and 3 from J, leaving 12 bases between them. Germline CDR1 SGHRS, CDR2 YFSETQ. The CDR3 loop reads CASSLRLGTTDTQYF. In DNA form, the CDR3 reads TGCGCCAGCAGCTTGAGGTTGGGAACGACAGATACGCAGTATTTT.

This clone was seen more than once but under ten times. J is TRBJ1-5 and V is TRBV7-9; no reliable D call. Germline-derived CDR1 and CDR2 are SEHNR and FQNEAQ (reference sequence). Between the trimmed V and J ends, which lost 6 bases and 7 bases, there was a span of 16 bases. The CDR3 is made up of 14 amino acids. The chain's CDR3 is CASSGDGYRQPQHF. The CDR3 DNA reads TGTGCCAGCAGTGGGGATGGATACCGGCAGCCCCAGCATTTT.

The chain recombines TRBV7-9 with TRBJ1-1, with D unresolved. This CDR3 comprises 14 residues. CDR1 and CDR2 (germline): SEHNR, FQNEAQ (reference sequence). The V end lost 1 base, the J end lost 1 base, and 7 bases lay between the germline ends. The CDR3 spells CASSLEQRNTEAFF. The DNA of the CDR3 is TGTGCCAGCAGCTTAGAGCAGAGGAACACTGAAGCTTTCTTT.

The chain joins TRBV29-1 to TRBJ1-1; 9 bases line up with TRBD1. Losses at the gene ends were 5 bases for V and 6 bases for J; bases not matched to a gene: 7. This CDR3 has 13 residues. Germline assignment: CDR1 SQVTM and CDR2 ANQGSEA. In DNA, the CDR3 is TGCAGCGTTCCGGGACAGGGAGGGCCTGAAGCTTTCTTT. As protein: CSVPGQGGPEAFF.

The chain uses TRBV5-4 and TRBJ2-5, with D uncertain. Per germline, CDR1 SGHNT and CDR2 YYREEE (reference sequence). Trimming took off 3 bases at V and 0 bases at J, with 0 bases between the two ends. The CDR3 length is 11 residues. CDR3 residues: CASSYQETQYF. DNA of the CDR3: TGTGCCAGCAGCTACCAAGAGACCCAGTACTTC.

The rearrangement links TRBV3-1 (or the pseudogene TRBV3-2) to TRBJ2-3, with 8 bases fitting TRBD2. With 1 base clipped from V and 0 bases from J, the junction kept 6 bases outside the gene matches. Germline assignment: CDR1 LGHDT and CDR2 YNNKEL (reference sequence). The CDR3 contains 17 residues. The CDR3 coding sequence is TGTGCCAGCAGCCAAGTCTATAGCGGGGCTAGCACAGATACGCAGTATTTT. Protein product: CASSQVYSGASTDTQYF.

The rearrangement links TRBV4-1 to TRBJ1-2, with D unclear. Trimming took off 0 bases at V and 12 bases at J, with 20 bases between the two ends. The CDR3 is made up of 15 amino acids. The germline V gene has CDR1 MGHRA and CDR2 YSYEKL. The chain's CDR3 is CASSQEQFPRSEHTF. The DNA of the CDR3 is TGCGCCAGCAGCCAAGAGCAATTCCCACGGTCCGAACACACCTTC.

This clone was counted between two and nine times. The rearrangement links TRBV19 to TRBJ1-5; D possibly corresponds to TRBD1 (5 bases). From germline, CDR1 is LNHDA and CDR2 SQIVND (reference sequence). This CDR3 contains 17 residues. The ends were cut back, 11 bases at V and 2 bases at J, with 25 bases in the middle. The CDR3 sequence: CASRNDGGTEGNQPQHF. The CDR3 DNA reads TGTGCCTCCAGGAATGACGGGGGGACGGAAGGCAATCAGCCCCAGCATTTT.

This sequence joins TRBV13 and TRBJ1-1; no firm D call. The V end was cut by 0 bases, the J end by 1 base, with 9 bases between. Germline V gene sequence: CDR1 PRHDT, CDR2 FYEKMQ (reference sequence). The CDR3 spans 15 residues. The CDR3 DNA follows: TGTGCCAGCAGCTTAGGCCTCGGGTGGAACACTGAAGCTTTCTTT. It yields the protein CASSLGLGWNTEAFF.

The chain is built from TRBV4-2 and TRBJ2-1; no definite D call. Trimming removed 3 bases at V and 5 bases at J, with 5 bases between. Germline CDR1 and CDR2: LGHNA and YNFKEQ. This CDR3 is 12 amino acids long. CDR3 DNA sequence: TGTGCCAGCAGCCAGGCAGACAATGAGCAGTTCTTC. It codes for CASSQADNEQFF.

The CDR3 is CASSQESGSTGELFF. CDR3 DNA: TGTGCCAGCAGCCAAGAGTCTGGCTCCACCGGGGAGCTGTTTTTT. The chain couples TRBV3-1 (or the pseudogene TRBV3-2) to TRBJ2-2; D not resolved. Between the trimmed V and J ends, which lost 0 bases and 4 bases, there was a span of 9 bases. Germline-derived CDR1 and CDR2 are LGHDT and YNNKEL (reference sequence). The CDR3 loop spans 15 amino acids.

The chain joins TRBV29-1 to TRBJ1-4; D unresolved. Germline V lookup: CDR1 SQVTM, CDR2 ANQGSEA. Trimming took 5 bases from V and 7 from J, leaving 11 bases between them. This CDR3 has 12 amino acids. CDR3 nucleotide sequence: TGCAGCGTTCGGTGGGAGCGTGAAAAACTGTTTTTT. Translated: CSVRWEREKLFF.

The chain couples TRBV28 to TRBJ2-2, with unresolved D. Germline CDR1 reads MDHEN; CDR2 reads SYDVKM. V lost 6 bases, J lost 3 bases, and 8 bases lay in between. The CDR3 runs to 13 residues. For the CDR3, the DNA is TGTGCCAGCAGCCCCACAGACACCGGGGAGCTGTTTTTT. This encodes CASSPTDTGELFF. The full variable domain, completed using reference TRBV28 and TRBJ2-2, is DVKVTQSSRYLVKRTGEKVFLECVQDMDHENMFWYRQDPGLGLRLIYFSYDVKMKEKGDIPEGYSVSREKKERFSLILESASTNQTSMYLCASSPTDTGELFFGEGSRLTVL.

The chain couples TRBV7-5 to TRBJ1-1; whether TRBD1, the table's D call, matches the DNA was not checked. TRBV7-5 is a pseudogene locus. The length of the CDR3 is 14 residues. The CDR3 DNA is TGTGTCAGAAGCTATCAGGAATTGAACACTGAAGCTTTCTTT. It encodes CVRSYQELNTEAFF.

The V gene is TRBV11-3, the J gene TRBJ2-2; TRBD1 matches at 7 bases. The CDR3 has 16 residues. In germline, CDR1 is SGHNT, CDR2 YENEEA. V lost 5 bases, J lost 4 bases, and 10 bases stayed unmatched. For the CDR3, the DNA is TGTGCCAGCAGCCGAGAGGCAGGGGGTTTCACCGGGGAGCTGTTTTTT. Residues: CASSREAGGFTGELFF. Full variable domain (missing parts from reference TRBV11-3 and TRBJ2-2): EAGVVQSPRYKIIEKKQPVAFWCNPISGHNTLYWYLQNLGQGPELLIRYENEEAVDDSQLPKDRFSAERLKGVDSTLKIQPAELGDSAVYLCASSREAGGFTGELFFGEGSRLTVL.

The CDR3 reads CASSSDGYEQYF. Written as DNA, the CDR3 is TGTGCCAGCAGTTCGGACGGTTACGAGCAGTACTTC. This chain joins TRBV5-4 and TRBJ2-7; D is undetermined. Germline V gene sequence: CDR1 SGHNT, CDR2 YYREEE (reference sequence). The V gene lost 5 bases and the J gene lost 4 bases, with 10 bases spanning the gap. This CDR3 is built from 12 residues.

The CDR3 DNA sequence: TGTGCCAGCAGCTTCGCAGATACGCAGTATTTT. Translating it yields CASSFADTQYF. The chain uses TRBV11-2 and TRBJ2-3; D gene uncertain. Germline V lookup: CDR1 SGHAT, CDR2 FQNNGV. V lost 3 bases to trimming and J lost 4 bases, with 2 bases between them. This CDR3 has 11 residues.

This clone was detected only once. V and J are TRBV12-3 or TRBV12-4 and TRBJ1-1, with 7 bases fitting TRBD1. The CDR3 covers 13 residues. Trimming cost V 6 bases and J 4 bases; bases outside gene matches: 5. The CDR3 region is CASSPGGGTEAFF. For the CDR3, the DNA is TGTGCCAGCAGCCCAGGGGGGGGCACTGAAGCTTTCTTT.

The rearrangement joins TRBV5-8 to TRBJ2-7, with no clear D. Trimming removed 3 bases from V and 0 bases from J, with 7 bases in between. The CDR3 loop spans 13 amino acids. Germline V gene sequence: CDR1 SGHTS, CDR2 YDEGEE. The CDR3 DNA follows: TGTGCCAGCAGCTACCTGACCTCCTACGAGCAGTACTTC. Its protein product is CASSYLTSYEQYF. The full variable domain, its missing parts supplied by reference TRBV5-8 and TRBJ2-7, is EAGVTQSPTHLIKTRGQQATLRCSPISGHTSVYWYQQALGLGLQFLLWYDEGEERNRGNFPPRFSGRQFPNYSSELNVNALELEDSALYLCASSYLTSYEQYFGPGTRLTVT.

V gene TRBV9 combines with J gene TRBJ1-2; the D gene is possibly TRBD1 (6 bases). This CDR3 is 18 amino acids long. CDR1 is SGDLS, CDR2 YYNGEE, per germline. The ends were cut back, 3 bases at V and 4 bases at J, with 25 bases in the middle. Here the CDR3 DNA reads TGTGCCAGCAGCGCCCTCCATTGGGGGGCGGATCATCCCTATGGCTACACCTTC. It codes for CASSALHWGADHPYGYTF.

The CDR3 nucleotides are TGTGCCAGCAAGGCAGGGTCTTATAGTAATCAGCCCCAGCATTTT. Its translation is CASKAGSYSNQPQHF. This chain joins TRBV6-5 and TRBJ1-5; possible D gene TRBD1, 5 bases. The CDR3 sequence is 15 residues long. Germline CDR1 and CDR2: MNHEY and SVGAGI. V was cut by 7 bases and J by 4 bases, with 17 bases left in between.

The rearrangement uses TRBV5-1 and TRBJ2-2, with 9 positions matching TRBD1. This CDR3 is 15 amino acids long. Germline CDR1 SGHRS, CDR2 YFSETQ. Germline trimming cut 4 bases from V and 3 bases from J; bases unmatched to any gene: 4. For the CDR3, the DNA is TGCGCCAGCAGCCCCGGGACAGGGCACACCGGGGAGCTGTTTTTT. Translating gives CASSPGTGHTGELFF.

This clone appeared a few times. The rearrangement links TRBV13 to TRBJ1-2, with 7 bases aligning to TRBD1. CDR1 and CDR2 from the germline V gene are PRHDT and FYEKMQ (reference sequence). This CDR3 has 15 residues. V lost 4 bases, J lost 3 bases, and 8 bases stayed unmatched. Written as DNA, the CDR3 is TGTGCCAGCAGCTCAGAGGTTCAGGGGGACTATGGCTACACCTTC. Its translation is CASSSEVQGDYGYTF.

The V gene is TRBV19, the J gene TRBJ1-5; D ambiguous. The length of the CDR3 is 14 residues. Trimming removed 8 bases from V and 4 bases from J, with 15 bases in between. Germline CDR1 and CDR2: LNHDA and SQIVND (reference sequence). CDR3 sequence (DNA): TGTGCCAGTGAATACGGGAACCAGAATCAGCCCCAGCATTTT. As protein: CASEYGNQNQPQHF.

The chain carries TRBV10-3 and TRBJ1-3; D gene unclear. V was cut by 0 bases and J by 3 bases, with 12 bases left in between. The CDR3 spans 16 residues. The germline gives CDR1 ENHRY, CDR2 SYGVKD. CDR3 DNA sequence: TGTGCCATCAGTGAGTCGATAGCTGGGGTTGGAAACACCATATATTTT. This gives the protein CAISESIAGVGNTIYF.